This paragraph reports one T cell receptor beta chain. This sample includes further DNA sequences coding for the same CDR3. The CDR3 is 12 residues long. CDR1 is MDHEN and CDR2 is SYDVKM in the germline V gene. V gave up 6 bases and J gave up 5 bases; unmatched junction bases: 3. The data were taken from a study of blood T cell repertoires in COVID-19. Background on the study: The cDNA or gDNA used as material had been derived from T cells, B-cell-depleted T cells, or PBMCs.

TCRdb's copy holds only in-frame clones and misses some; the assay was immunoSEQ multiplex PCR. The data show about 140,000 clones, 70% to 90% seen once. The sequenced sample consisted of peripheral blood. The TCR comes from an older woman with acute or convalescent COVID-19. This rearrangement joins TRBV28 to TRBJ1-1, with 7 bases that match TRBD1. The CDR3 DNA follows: TGTGCCAGCAGATTACAGGGGACTGAAGCTTTCTTT. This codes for CASRLQGTEAFF.